This TCR beta chain emerged from a study of CD8+CD57+ T cells in acquired aplastic anemia. Background on the study: When averaged, DNA from sorted CD4+ and CD8+ cells came to around 3 ug. Study-wide results and limits: Between patients and controls, about 31 CD8+ CDR3 sequences were found in common.

Sequencing involved patients with CD8+CD57+ cell expansion previously shown by flow cytometry. All participating patients were living with severe acquired aplastic anemia. No therapy was given to patients before blood sampling. Genomic DNA, serving as template, underwent TCR beta VDJ and CDR3 profiling. MiXCR, applied by TCRdb to the reads, yields one record per CDR3 protein. Here the sample spans around 430,000 distinct CDR3 sequences, approximately 32% being singletons. With respect to this clonotype: Antigen: not known.

The CDR3 has 14 residues. CDR1 and CDR2 (germline): DFQATT, SNEGSKA (reference sequence). Trimming removed 2 bases from V and 5 bases from J, with 14 bases in between. The gene calls are TRBV20-1 and TRBJ2-3, with D unresolved. The TCR comes from a human donor with aplastic anemia. The source material was sorted CD4+, CD8+, or CD8+CD57+ T cells (not recorded which) from PBMCs. This CDR3 is CSARRAGFQDTQYF. CDR3 bases: TGCAGTGCTAGACGAGCCGGGTTTCAAGATACGCAGTATTTT.